The rows below give T cell receptor beta chains drawn from one sample of a study of post-analysis software for immune sequencing data. MiXCR, run by TCRdb on the PCR reads, gives a single entry per CDR3 protein. Altogether under 650,000 distinct CDR3 sequences are present, roughly 45% being singletons, with the ten largest covering under 2%. What was sequenced was blood. The origin of the receptors is a girl aged 5-17 years with multiple sclerosis. CDR3s include the opening cysteine and the closing phenylalanine or tryptophan. The D gene is left open where the match is weak. Where a row states a size, it is once, few, many or the class of an expanded clone; other rows omit it.

D gene: .; V gene: TRBV12-3/TRBV12-4; CDR3 length: 15; J gene: TRBJ2-5; clone size: few; CDR3 DNA: TGTGCCAGCAGTCCCGGGACCGGCCAACAAGAGACCCAGTACTTC; CDR3 protein: CASSPGTGQQETQYF
D gene: TRBD1; V gene: TRBV4-2; CDR3 length: 17; J gene: TRBJ2-5; clone size: .; CDR3 DNA: TGTGCCAGCAGCCTCCAAACGGACAGGGGGCGTCGAGAGACCCAGTACTTC; CDR3 protein: CASSLQTDRGRRETQYF
D gene: .; V gene: TRBV9; CDR3 length: 18; J gene: TRBJ2-3; clone size: few; CDR3 DNA: TGTGCCAGCAGCGTAGACCCGAACTTAGCGAGCAGCACAGATACGCAGTATTTT; CDR3 protein: CASSVDPNLASSTDTQYF
D gene: TRBD2; V gene: TRBV4-1; CDR3 length: 16; J gene: TRBJ2-7; clone size: few; CDR3 DNA: TGCGCCAGCAGCCAAGAGGCTAGCGGGAGGATTCGAGAGCAGTACTTC; CDR3 protein: CASSQEASGRIREQYF
D gene: .; V gene: TRBV7-6; CDR3 length: 15; J gene: TRBJ2-3; clone size: .; CDR3 DNA: TGTGCCAGCAGCTCGTTGTCTCTTAACACAGATACGCAGTATTTT; CDR3 protein: CASSSLSLNTDTQYF
D gene: .; V gene: TRBV9; CDR3 length: 17; J gene: TRBJ2-3; clone size: .; CDR3 DNA: TGTGCCAGCAGCGCCACCACTGGGGGGCCCGGCACAGATACGCAGTATTTT; CDR3 protein: CASSATTGGPGTDTQYF
D gene: .; V gene: TRBV11-2; CDR3 length: 15; J gene: TRBJ2-3; clone size: once; CDR3 DNA: TGTGCCAGCAGCTTAGCCGGGGATAGCACAGATACGCAGTATTTT; CDR3 protein: CASSLAGDSTDTQYF
D gene: .; V gene: TRBV7-2; CDR3 length: 14; J gene: TRBJ2-1; clone size: .; CDR3 DNA: TGTGCCAGCACCGGCAGAACCTCCTACAATGAGCAGTTCTTC; CDR3 protein: CASTGRTSYNEQFF
D gene: .; V gene: TRBV12-3/TRBV12-4; CDR3 length: 17; J gene: TRBJ2-1; clone size: .; CDR3 DNA: TGTGCCAGCAGTTCGCCCCCCAGGGCTCGCGGGACCAATGAGCAGTTCTTC; CDR3 protein: CASSSPPRARGTNEQFF
D gene: .; V gene: TRBV5-4; CDR3 length: 12; J gene: TRBJ1-2; clone size: .; CDR3 DNA: TGTGCCAGCAGCGGACCGTCCCGCGGCTACACCTTC; CDR3 protein: CASSGPSRGYTF
D gene: TRBD1; V gene: TRBV6-5; CDR3 length: 14; J gene: TRBJ1-1; clone size: few; CDR3 DNA: TGTGCCAGCAGTTGGACAGGGTCGGGCACTGAAGCTTTCTTT; CDR3 protein: CASSWTGSGTEAFF
D gene: .; V gene: TRBV24-1; CDR3 length: 13; J gene: TRBJ2-1; clone size: .; CDR3 DNA: TGTGCCACCAGTGATTTGAATGGGAATGAGCAGTTCTTC; CDR3 protein: CATSDLNGNEQFF
D gene: .; V gene: TRBV6-5; CDR3 length: 13; J gene: TRBJ1-2; clone size: .; CDR3 DNA: TGTGCCAGCAGCTACGCGTCAGGGCAGGGCTACACCTTC; CDR3 protein: CASSYASGQGYTF
D gene: TRBD2; V gene: TRBV7-2; CDR3 length: 16; J gene: TRBJ2-3; clone size: .; CDR3 DNA: TGTGCCAGCAGTCCTGCGGGGGGGCTGAGCACAGATACGCAGTATTTT; CDR3 protein: CASSPAGGLSTDTQYF
D gene: .; V gene: TRBV6-6; CDR3 length: 15; J gene: TRBJ2-1; clone size: few; CDR3 DNA: TGTGCCAGCAGCTCCGAATGGGGGCCCCACAATGAGCAGTTCTTC; CDR3 protein: CASSSEWGPHNEQFF
D gene: .; V gene: TRBV4-1; CDR3 length: 17; J gene: TRBJ1-2; clone size: .; CDR3 DNA: TGCGCCAGCAGCCAAGATGGAGCAGGGAGGGCCGGGGATGGCTACACCTTC; CDR3 protein: CASSQDGAGRAGDGYTF
D gene: TRBD1; V gene: TRBV2; CDR3 length: 13; J gene: TRBJ1-5; clone size: once; CDR3 DNA: TGTGCCAGCAGTTTGGGACAGAAAGAGCCCCAGCATTTT; CDR3 protein: CASSLGQKEPQHF
D gene: TRBD2; V gene: TRBV12-3/TRBV12-4; CDR3 length: 15; J gene: TRBJ2-7; clone size: few; CDR3 DNA: TGTGCCAGCAGTTTAGTCGGGAGGAGCTCCTACGAGCAGTACTTC; CDR3 protein: CASSLVGRSSYEQYF
D gene: TRBD2; V gene: TRBV12-3/TRBV12-4; CDR3 length: 15; J gene: TRBJ2-7; clone size: .; CDR3 DNA: TGTGCCAGCAGTGGTTCTAGCGGGGGATTCTACGAGCAGTACTTC; CDR3 protein: CASSGSSGGFYEQYF
D gene: .; V gene: TRBV7-2; CDR3 length: 14; J gene: TRBJ2-3; clone size: .; CDR3 DNA: TGTGCCAGCAGCATGACAACTAGCACGGATACGCAGTATTTT; CDR3 protein: CASSMTTSTDTQYF
D gene: TRBD2; V gene: TRBV5-6; CDR3 length: 14; J gene: TRBJ2-5; clone size: few; CDR3 DNA: TGTGCCAGCAGCTCCAGCGGGAGTGGAGAGACCCAGTACTTC; CDR3 protein: CASSSSGSGETQYF
D gene: TRBD1; V gene: TRBV20-1; CDR3 length: 17; J gene: TRBJ1-5; clone size: few; CDR3 DNA: TGCAGTGCTAGAGCGCCCGGACAGGGGAAAAGCAATCAGCCCCAGCATTTT; CDR3 protein: CSARAPGQGKSNQPQHF
D gene: .; V gene: TRBV7-9; CDR3 length: 14; J gene: TRBJ2-1; clone size: few; CDR3 DNA: TGTGCCAGCAGCCCCTTGGGCTCCTACAATGAGCAGTTCTTC; CDR3 protein: CASSPLGSYNEQFF
D gene: .; V gene: TRBV2; CDR3 length: 12; J gene: TRBJ2-7; clone size: few; CDR3 DNA: TGTGCCAGCAACAGTATCCCCTACGAGCAGTACTTC; CDR3 protein: CASNSIPYEQYF
D gene: .; V gene: TRBV6-6; CDR3 length: 14; J gene: TRBJ1-2; clone size: .; CDR3 DNA: TGTGCCAGCAGGTTCCCACAGGAACGCTATGGCTACACCTTC; CDR3 protein: CASRFPQERYGYTF
D gene: .; V gene: TRBV20-1; CDR3 length: 14; J gene: TRBJ1-5; clone size: .; CDR3 DNA: TGCAGTGCTAGAAGGCGGGGTTTCAATCAGCCCCAGCATTTT; CDR3 protein: CSARRRGFNQPQHF
D gene: TRBD1; V gene: TRBV5-5; CDR3 length: 16; J gene: TRBJ1-2; clone size: .; CDR3 DNA: TGTGCCAGCAGCTTGGAAACGGGACAGGGGGCGAGGGGCTACACCTTC; CDR3 protein: CASSLETGQGARGYTF
D gene: .; V gene: TRBV5-1; CDR3 length: 15; J gene: TRBJ2-1; clone size: few; CDR3 DNA: TGCGCCAGCAGCGCTACACAGAGCTCCTACAATGAGCAGTTCTTC; CDR3 protein: CASSATQSSYNEQFF
D gene: .; V gene: TRBV12-3/TRBV12-4; CDR3 length: 15; J gene: TRBJ1-1; clone size: .; CDR3 DNA: TGTGCCAGCAGTCTTAGGGGGGTGGGGGGCACTGAAGCTTTCTTT; CDR3 protein: CASSLRGVGGTEAFF
D gene: .; V gene: TRBV12-3/TRBV12-4; CDR3 length: 18; J gene: TRBJ2-6; clone size: few; CDR3 DNA: TGTGCCAGCAGTTTATTGGGCAGGGGGGCCTCTGGGGCCAACGTCCTGACTTTC; CDR3 protein: CASSLLGRGASGANVLTF
D gene: .; V gene: TRBV30; CDR3 length: 11; J gene: TRBJ2-3; clone size: .; CDR3 DNA: TGTGCCTGGAGTGTCTTGGGGACGCAGTATTTT; CDR3 protein: CAWSVLGTQYF
D gene: TRBD2; V gene: TRBV13; CDR3 length: 17; J gene: TRBJ2-1; clone size: few; CDR3 DNA: TGTGCCAGCAGGAGACTAGCGGGATTCGGCTCCTACAATGAGCAGTTCTTC; CDR3 protein: CASRRLAGFGSYNEQFF
D gene: .; V gene: TRBV4-2; CDR3 length: 16; J gene: TRBJ2-1; clone size: .; CDR3 DNA: TGTGCCAGCAGCCAGTCGGTAGGGGGGGCGACCAATGAGCAGTTCTTC; CDR3 protein: CASSQSVGGATNEQFF
D gene: .; V gene: TRBV5-1; CDR3 length: 15; J gene: TRBJ2-7; clone size: few; CDR3 DNA: TGCGCCAGCAGCTCTCAAGAGGCTAGCCCGTACGAGCAGTACTTC; CDR3 protein: CASSSQEASPYEQYF
D gene: .; V gene: TRBV4-1; CDR3 length: 17; J gene: TRBJ1-4; clone size: few; CDR3 DNA: TGCGCCAGCAGCGCATTAGTCGAGGGGGAGGCTAATGAAAAACTGTTTTTT; CDR3 protein: CASSALVEGEANEKLFF
D gene: .; V gene: TRBV5-1; CDR3 length: 14; J gene: TRBJ2-1; clone size: .; CDR3 DNA: TGCGCCAGCAGCCGGGACGGAGGTTACAATGAGCAGTTCTTC; CDR3 protein: CASSRDGGYNEQFF
D gene: TRBD1; V gene: TRBV2; CDR3 length: 18; J gene: TRBJ2-6; clone size: .; CDR3 DNA: TGTGCCAGCAGCAAGGGACAGGGGGCCTTCACTGGGGCCAACGTCCTGACTTTC; CDR3 protein: CASSKGQGAFTGANVLTF
D gene: TRBD1; V gene: TRBV6-5; CDR3 length: 16; J gene: TRBJ2-2; clone size: .; CDR3 DNA: TGTGCCAGCAGTTTCGACAGGGGGCATGGCACCGGGGAGCTGTTTTTT; CDR3 protein: CASSFDRGHGTGELFF
D gene: .; V gene: TRBV5-1; CDR3 length: 14; J gene: TRBJ2-5; clone size: .; CDR3 DNA: TGCGCCAGCAGCTCGCCCTCGCGGCCAGAGACCCAGTACTTC; CDR3 protein: CASSSPSRPETQYF
D gene: .; V gene: TRBV12-3/TRBV12-4; CDR3 length: 12; J gene: TRBJ2-1; clone size: .; CDR3 DNA: TGTGCCAGCAGTCCGCTTCACAATGAGCAGTTCTTC; CDR3 protein: CASSPLHNEQFF
D gene: .; V gene: TRBV7-2; CDR3 length: 14; J gene: TRBJ2-1; clone size: .; CDR3 DNA: TGTGCCAGCAGCTTAGGAACTCAGGGGACGGAGCAGTTCTTC; CDR3 protein: CASSLGTQGTEQFF
D gene: .; V gene: TRBV12-3/TRBV12-4; CDR3 length: 11; J gene: TRBJ2-1; clone size: .; CDR3 DNA: TGTGCCAGCAGTTTTTATCATGAGCAGTTCTTC; CDR3 protein: CASSFYHEQFF
D gene: .; V gene: TRBV10-3; CDR3 length: 16; J gene: TRBJ1-1; clone size: few; CDR3 DNA: TGTGCCATCAGTGAGTCGACGGGGCTCGGGAACACTGAAGCTTTCTTT; CDR3 protein: CAISESTGLGNTEAFF
D gene: .; V gene: TRBV6-6; CDR3 length: 14; J gene: TRBJ1-2; clone size: .; CDR3 DNA: TGTGCCAGCAGTTACTCGTCCGATCCCCCTTTGTCCACCTTC; CDR3 protein: CASSYSSDPPLSTF
D gene: .; V gene: TRBV12-3/TRBV12-4; CDR3 length: 16; J gene: TRBJ1-5; clone size: .; CDR3 DNA: TGTGCCAGCAGCTTAGTTGGCCAGGGGAACGGTCAGCCCCAGCATTTT; CDR3 protein: CASSLVGQGNGQPQHF
D gene: .; V gene: TRBV7-9; CDR3 length: 14; J gene: TRBJ1-4; clone size: .; CDR3 DNA: TGTGCCAGCAGCTTAGACGGGGGCTTCGAAAAACTGTTTTTT; CDR3 protein: CASSLDGGFEKLFF
D gene: .; V gene: TRBV12-3/TRBV12-4; CDR3 length: 18; J gene: TRBJ1-5; clone size: .; CDR3 DNA: TGTGCCAGCAGCCCTAGACCCCCAGGGATGGGTAGCAATCAGCCCCAGCATTTT; CDR3 protein: CASSPRPPGMGSNQPQHF
D gene: TRBD1; V gene: TRBV5-1; CDR3 length: 15; J gene: TRBJ2-1; clone size: .; CDR3 DNA: TGCGCCAGCAGCCAGCAAGGGACAGGGGACAATGAGCAGTTCTTC; CDR3 protein: CASSQQGTGDNEQFF
D gene: TRBD1; V gene: TRBV7-6; CDR3 length: 14; J gene: TRBJ1-6; clone size: .; CDR3 DNA: TGTGCCAGCAGCTTAGCGACCGGACAGGGAATTTTCCACTTT; CDR3 protein: CASSLATGQGIFHF